This T cell receptor beta chain was identified in a study of cytomegalovirus exposure and HLA in healthy donors. Findings and limits, study-wide: Using a false discovery rate of 0.05, a later analysis showed that fewer than 20,000 TCR beta sequences were associated with HLA alleles.

As to this clone: Its antigen is still unknown.

Participants comprised healthy donors of bone marrow. CDR1 MNHNS and CDR2 SASEGT come from the germline V gene. V was pared by 3 bases and J by 2 bases, with 5 bases between. The CDR3 extends over 13 amino acids. This PCR relied on a set of 60 Vbeta primers and 13 Jbeta primers. Sequencing was performed with immunoSEQ multiplex PCR; in TCRdb, only in-frame clones are kept and a portion is missing. The sample has 150,000 to 200,000 clones, 70% seen once. Sample: PBMCs. The sequence derives from a man aged 18 to 30 in good health and CMV-seropositive. The chain joins TRBV6-1 to TRBJ1-3; D is uncertain. CDR3: CASSERAGNTIYF. The CDR3 nucleotides read TGTGCCAGCAGTGAGAGGGCTGGAAACACCATATATTTT.